One sample yielded the 18 T cell receptor beta chains listed below, sequenced in a study of blood T cell repertoires in COVID-19. Here immunoSEQ multiplex PCR was the method, and the copy in TCRdb shows in-frame clones only, minus some. This table has roughly 73,000 clones, roughly nine tenths appearing once. The source material was peripheral blood. Every receptor here comes from a man aged 70 or older with active COVID-19.

This sequence joins TRBV5-1 and TRBJ2-7; maybe TRBD1 (6 bases). The ends were cut back, 0 bases at V and 5 bases at J, with 9 bases in the middle. CDR1 and CDR2 (germline): SGHRS, YFSETQ. CDR3 size: 13 residues. The CDR3 DNA reads as TGCGCCAGCAGCTTGGCAGGGGCGGACGAGCAGTACTTC. The encoded protein is CASSLAGADEQYF.

This rearrangement joins TRBV5-1 to TRBJ2-7, with D hard to call. The CDR3 contains 13 residues. Germline loops: CDR1 SGHRS, CDR2 YFSETQ. Trimming pared 1 base from V and 7 bases from J, leaving 12 bases between. This CDR3 is CASSLYGYEEQYF. CDR3 DNA: TGCGCCAGCAGCTTGTACGGTTACGAGGAGCAGTACTTC. The full variable domain, in which reference TRBV5-1 and TRBJ2-7 provide the parts outside the CDR3, is KAGVTQTPRYLIKTRGQQVTLSCSPISGHRSVSWYQQTPGQGLQFLFEYFSETQRNKGNFPGRFSGRQFSNSRSEMNVSTLELGDSALYLCASSLYGYEEQYFGPGTRLTVT.

The chain joins TRBV5-8 to TRBJ2-1; D might be TRBD1 (6 bases). CDR1 and CDR2 from the germline V gene are SGHTS and YDEGEE. The V gene lost 2 bases and the J gene lost 4 bases, with 13 bases spanning the gap. The CDR3 has 15 amino acids. CDR3 residues: CASSFSGTQYNEQFF. Here the CDR3 DNA reads TGTGCCAGCAGCTTCTCCGGGACACAATACAATGAGCAGTTCTTC.

The chain joins TRBV5-1 to TRBJ2-2, with D perhaps TRBD2 (6 bases). CDR3 size: 16 residues. Trimming shortened V by 4 bases and J by 4 bases, and 17 bases separated the two germline ends. CDR1 SGHRS and CDR2 YFSETQ come from the germline V gene. DNA of the CDR3: TGCGCCAGCAGCCAGGAAACCGTGGGGGGCACCGGGGAGCTGTTTTTT. This translates into CASSQETVGGTGELFF.

The CDR3 region is CASSEGTSGAYEQYF. CDR3 DNA sequence: TGTGCCAGCAGCGAGGGGACTAGCGGTGCCTACGAGCAGTACTTC. This rearrangement joins TRBV9 to TRBJ2-7, with TRBD2 identical over 11 bases. This CDR3 contains 15 residues. Germline V gene data show CDR1 as SGDLS and CDR2 as YYNGEE. The trim removed 3 bases at V and 2 bases at J, leaving 4 bases unmatched.

J is TRBJ2-1 and V is TRBV24-1; possible D gene TRBD2, 6 bases. The V and J ends lost 2 bases and 5 bases respectively, with 12 bases between them. Germline CDR1 and CDR2: KGHDR and SFDVKD. The CDR3 spans 15 residues. Written as DNA, the CDR3 is TGTGCCACCAGTGATTGGGGACTGGACCACAATGAGCAGTTCTTC. Its protein is CATSDWGLDHNEQFF.

The chain has TRBV5-4 and TRBJ2-5, with 8 bases fitting TRBD2. Germline V gene sequence: CDR1 SGHNT, CDR2 YYREEE (reference sequence). This CDR3 spans 15 amino acids. V shed 4 bases and J 5 bases; nucleotides not matched to a gene: 10. The CDR3 DNA follows: TGTGCCAGCAGCCCGTCGGCTAGCGGGTTCGAGACCCAGTACTTC. Translating it yields CASSPSASGFETQYF.

The chain carries TRBV29-1 and TRBJ2-7; D may be TRBD2 (5 bases). Between the trimmed V and J ends, which lost 4 bases and 4 bases, there was a span of 14 bases. Germline assignment: CDR1 SQVTM and CDR2 ANQGSEA. This CDR3 contains 13 residues. This chain's CDR3 is CSVVGPPGYEQYF. The CDR3 bases are TGCAGCGTTGTAGGTCCGCCGGGGTACGAGCAGTACTTC.

The chain recombines TRBV19 with TRBJ2-4, with 11 bases fitting TRBD2. V lost 3 bases and J lost 0; bases outside the gene matches: 13. This CDR3 region has 20 residues. Germline V CDR1 and CDR2: LNHDA, SQIVND (reference sequence). The CDR3 here is CASSIPSPPLAGVAKNIQYF. Written as DNA, the CDR3 is TGTGCCAGTAGTATCCCAAGCCCCCCACTAGCGGGGGTAGCCAAAAACATTCAGTACTTC.

J is TRBJ1-4 and V is TRBV18; a possible D gene is TRBD1 (6 bases). This CDR3 spans 13 amino acids. Germline CDR1 KGHSH, CDR2 LQKENI. V was cut by 6 bases and J by 8 bases, with 13 bases left in between. CDR3 nucleotides: TGTGCCAGCTCCCCAGGGGCCAGGGAAAAACTGTTTTTT. The encoded protein is CASSPGAREKLFF.

The J gene is TRBJ2-7, the V gene TRBV18; TRBD2 might be the D (7 bases). The CDR3 contains 15 residues. Germline V gives CDR1 KGHSH, CDR2 LQKENI. V gave up 0 bases and J gave up 5 bases, with 14 bases separating them. CDR3 sequence reads: CASSPPPGGRNEQYF. The CDR3 DNA is TGTGCCAGCTCACCACCCCCGGGGGGCCGGAACGAGCAGTACTTC.

This chain links TRBV5-1 with TRBJ2-1; 7 bases map to TRBD2. The CDR3 loop spans 15 amino acids. The germline gives CDR1 SGHRS, CDR2 YFSETQ. J gave up 8 bases and V 1 base, and 9 bases lay outside the gene matches. The CDR3 loop is CASSLRAGAEDEQFF. CDR3 DNA sequence: TGCGCCAGCAGCTTGCGGGCGGGAGCGGAGGATGAGCAGTTCTTC.

The V gene is TRBV5-1, the J gene TRBJ2-7; TRBD2 is a possible D gene (6 bases). This CDR3 contains 15 residues. Deletions cut 0 bases from V and 6 bases from J, with 16 bases between. CDR1 is SGHRS, CDR2 YFSETQ, per germline. This CDR3 is CASSLAGGAGGEQYF. The DNA of the CDR3 is TGCGCCAGCAGCTTGGCTGGCGGAGCGGGCGGCGAGCAGTACTTC.

This CDR3 reads CASSLAIQETQYF. CDR3 DNA: TGTGCCAGCAGCTTAGCCATTCAAGAGACCCAGTACTTC. The V call is TRBV7-8, the J call TRBJ2-5; D call uncertain. CDR1 and CDR2 from the germline V gene are SGHVS and FQNEAQ. Between the trimmed V and J ends, which lost 0 bases and 2 bases, there was a span of 4 bases. The CDR3 has 13 amino acids. The complete variable domain, with remaining parts taken from reference TRBV7-8 and TRBJ2-5, reads GAGVSQSPRYKVAKRGQDVALRCDPISGHVSLFWYQQALGQGPEFLTYFQNEAQLDKSGLPSDRFFAERPEGSVSTLKIQRTQQEDSAVYLCASSLAIQETQYFGPGTRLLVL.

This rearrangement joins TRBV11-3 to TRBJ1-1; 7 bases agree with TRBD1. CDR1 is SGHNT, CDR2 YENEEA, per germline. With 5 bases clipped from V and 5 bases from J, the junction kept 5 bases outside the gene matches. The CDR3 runs to 13 residues. CDR3 nucleotides: TGTGCCAGCAGCGCCCAGGGGGAGACTGAAGCTTTCTTT. Translating gives CASSAQGETEAFF. Full variable domain (rest looked up from reference TRBV11-3 and TRBJ1-1): EAGVVQSPRYKIIEKKQPVAFWCNPISGHNTLYWYLQNLGQGPELLIRYENEEAVDDSQLPKDRFSAERLKGVDSTLKIQPAELGDSAVYLCASSAQGETEAFFGQGTRLTVV.

The chain is built from TRBV15 and TRBJ2-7; TRBD1 matches at 8 bases. J was trimmed by 2 bases and V by 5 bases; bases with no gene match: 5. The CDR3 contains 14 residues. Germline CDR1 reads LNHNV; CDR2 reads YYDKDF (reference sequence). The CDR3 DNA follows: TGTGCCACCAGCGAAGGACAGGGACCCTACGAGCAGTACTTC. Translated, it gives CATSEGQGPYEQYF.

V is TRBV3-1 (or the pseudogene TRBV3-2) and J is TRBJ2-7; D ambiguous. CDR1 and CDR2 from the germline V gene are LGHDT and YNNKEL (reference sequence). Between the trimmed V and J ends, which lost 0 bases and 2 bases, there was a span of 8 bases. This CDR3 has 14 residues. The CDR3 DNA reads as TGTGCCAGCAGCCAAGATGATCCGGCCTACGAGCAGTACTTC. As protein: CASSQDDPAYEQYF.

The chain employs TRBV9 and TRBJ2-4, with TRBD1 matching 7 bases. The CDR3 loop spans 15 amino acids. With 2 bases clipped from V and 6 bases from J, the junction kept 8 bases outside the gene matches. Germline V gene data show CDR1 as SGDLS and CDR2 as YYNGEE. CDR3 DNA sequence: TGTGCCAGCAGCGTTTCACAGGGGCTCGGAAACATTCAGTACTTC. Its translation is CASSVSQGLGNIQYF.